These 28 T cell receptor beta chains share one sample of origin, sequenced in a study of blood T cell repertoires in COVID-19. TCRdb's table, derived via immunoSEQ multiplex PCR, lists solely in-frame clones and lacks some. The data hold about 320,000 clones, with around nine tenths observed a single time. Input material: PBMCs or T cells enriched from blood (not recorded which). The receptor source for this set is a man between 60 and 70 years old who had recovered from COVID-19.

The CDR3 here is CASSYRGQGIGELFF. The CDR3 coding sequence is TGTGCCAGCAGTTACCGTGGACAGGGGATCGGGGAGCTGTTTTTT. This sequence joins TRBV6-2 or TRBV6-3 and TRBJ2-2; TRBD1 matches at 9 bases. Trimming took 2 bases from V and 7 from J; bases not matched to a gene: 5. Germline V gene sequence: CDR1 MNHEY, CDR2 SVGEGT. CDR3 length: 15 residues.

This chain uses TRBV5-1 with TRBJ2-1; D is possibly TRBD2 (6 bases). Germline V gives CDR1 SGHRS, CDR2 YFSETQ. Trimming took 4 bases from V and 0 from J, leaving 11 bases between them. The CDR3 extends over 15 amino acids. The CDR3 sequence is CASSQNGGSYNEQFF. CDR3 bases: TGCGCCAGCAGCCAGAACGGGGGCTCCTACAATGAGCAGTTCTTC.

This chain links TRBV7-8 with TRBJ2-5, with 7 bases fitting TRBD2. The CDR3 sequence is 14 residues long. The junction had 6 bases not matched to a gene; V was cut back by 1 base and J by 7 bases. The germline V gene encodes CDR1 SGHVS and CDR2 FQNEAQ. Here the CDR3 DNA reads TGTGCCAGCAGCTTAGAAGGTTGGGGGGGGACCCAGTACTTC. Protein: CASSLEGWGGTQYF.

The chain couples TRBV30 to TRBJ1-1, with D perhaps matching TRBD1 (6 bases). The CDR3 contains 12 residues. V lost 1 base, J lost 6 bases, and 9 bases lay in between. The germline gives CDR1 GTSNPN, CDR2 SVGIG (reference sequence). CDR3 protein: CAWSEGGAEAFF. CDR3 coding DNA: TGTGCCTGGAGTGAAGGGGGGGCTGAAGCTTTCTTT.

This clone showed up just once. This sample also contains other DNA sequences that code for the same CDR3. This rearrangement joins TRBV5-5 to TRBJ2-2, with 9 bases fitting TRBD2. Losses at the gene ends were 4 bases for V and 4 bases for J; bases not matched to a gene: 5. This CDR3 has 15 residues. Germline assignment: CDR1 SGHKS and CDR2 YYEKEE (reference sequence). The CDR3 nucleotides read TGTGCCAGCAGCCTAGCGGGATTGGGCACCGGGGAGCTGTTTTTT. Amino acid sequence: CASSLAGLGTGELFF.

This clone has more than one count but fewer than ten. The chain links TRBV7-8 to TRBJ1-2, with TRBD1 matching over 7 bases. The V gene end was trimmed by 1 base and the J gene end by 2 bases; junction bases not matched to a gene: 10. Germline V CDR1 and CDR2: SGHVS, FQNEAQ. There are 17 residues in the CDR3. The DNA of the CDR3 is TGTGCCAGCAGCTTAGGGCCCTCGGGCAGGGGGAACTATGGCTACACCTTC. Translating gives CASSLGPSGRGNYGYTF.

J is TRBJ2-5 and V is TRBV7-6; 8 bases align to TRBD2. The CDR3 has 15 amino acids. V was clipped by 3 bases and J by 8 bases; unmatched bases: 11. Looked up from germline, CDR1 is SGHVS and CDR2 is FNYEAQ. CDR3 sequence: CASSLAGGRQGTQYF. As DNA, the CDR3 is TGTGCCAGCAGCTTGGCGGGGGGCCGTCAAGGAACCCAGTACTTC.

This chain joins TRBV5-6 and TRBJ2-1; 8 bases are a match to TRBD1. The length of the CDR3 is 19 residues. Germline lookup yields CDR1 SGHDT and CDR2 YYEEEE. V trimming: 4 bases; J trimming: 1 base; junction bases outside the gene matches: 16. The CDR3 bases are TGTGCCAGCAGCCACGGACAGGGAGCTGGAACACCATCCTACAATGAGCAGTTCTTC. Translation: CASSHGQGAGTPSYNEQFF.

This chain connects TRBV6-5 to TRBJ2-5; tentatively, D is TRBD2 (5 bases). This CDR3 is built from 15 residues. Germline V gene lookup returns CDR1 MNHEY and CDR2 SVGAGI. Trimming removed 4 bases from V and 0 bases from J, with 12 bases in between. The CDR3 sequence is CASSSFGVYQETQYF. CDR3 sequence (DNA): TGTGCCAGCAGTTCCTTCGGGGTGTACCAAGAGACCCAGTACTTC.

This chain connects TRBV4-1 to TRBJ1-1; tentative D call: TRBD1 (5 bases). Trimming cost V 2 bases and J 7 bases, with 11 bases left between them. CDR1 is MGHRA and CDR2 is YSYEKL in the germline V gene. The CDR3 runs to 13 residues. DNA of the CDR3: TGCGCCAGCAGCCAACCCGACAGAAGTGAAGCTTTCTTT. Translation gives CASSQPDRSEAFF.

This clone was recorded a few times. The J gene is TRBJ1-2, the V gene TRBV28, with 7 bases identical to TRBD1. The V and J ends lost 4 bases and 8 bases, in that order; junction bases with no gene match: 7. This CDR3 has 13 residues. Germline V lookup: CDR1 MDHEN, CDR2 SYDVKM. The CDR3 loop reads CASSYTGVWGYTF. CDR3 sequence (DNA): TGTGCCAGCAGTTACACAGGGGTATGGGGCTACACCTTC.

The chain is built from TRBV4-3 and TRBJ1-2; 8 bases are a match to TRBD1. The CDR3 loop spans 17 amino acids. The V gene end was trimmed by 4 bases and the J gene end by 5 bases; junction bases not matched to a gene: 15. From germline, CDR1 is LGHNA and CDR2 YSLEER. The CDR3 loop reads CASSRDRGPLGWYGYTF. DNA of the CDR3: TGCGCCAGCAGCCGCGACAGGGGCCCTTTAGGGTGGTATGGCTACACCTTC.

This sequence joins TRBV30 and TRBJ1-6; possibly TRBD1 for D (5 bases). Germline V lookup: CDR1 GTSNPN, CDR2 SVGIG (reference sequence). The CDR3 is 13 amino acids. V was trimmed by 0 bases and J by 12 bases, leaving 12 bases between them. CDR3 region: CAWSVSLRGPLHF. CDR3 in DNA: TGTGCCTGGAGTGTATCTTTAAGGGGACCCCTCCACTTT.

The V call is TRBV5-1, the J call TRBJ2-7; 8 nucleotides line up with TRBD2. From germline, CDR1 is SGHRS and CDR2 YFSETQ. The CDR3 is made up of 13 amino acids. The ends lost 4 bases at V and 2 bases at J; junction bases unmatched: 2. The CDR3 nucleotides are TGCGCCAGCAGCGTGACTAGCGCCTACGAGCAGTACTTC. The encoded protein is CASSVTSAYEQYF.

This chain joins TRBV5-1 and TRBJ1-4; D may be TRBD1 (6 bases). The germline V gene has CDR1 SGHRS and CDR2 YFSETQ. Trimming left V 4 bases short and J 8 bases short, with 18 bases between. The CDR3 consists of 15 residues. The CDR3 DNA reads as TGCGCCAGCAGCATACAGGGACAAGCGGAAGAAAAACTGTTTTTT. Translating gives CASSIQGQAEEKLFF.

The chain couples TRBV5-1 to TRBJ2-7; 11 nucleotides align to TRBD2. Germline CDR1 reads SGHRS; CDR2 reads YFSETQ. Trimming cost V 4 bases and J 4 bases; bases outside gene matches: 7. The CDR3 is made up of 15 amino acids. Here the CDR3 reads CASSIGTSGTYEQYF. The DNA for the CDR3 is TGCGCCAGCAGCATCGGGACTAGCGGCACGTACGAGCAGTACTTC.

The CDR3 coding sequence is TGTGCCAGCAGCCTGGGACTAGTCCTTGAAAAAGAGACCCAGTACTTC. Translation gives CASSLGLVLEKETQYF. The chain employs TRBV11-3 and TRBJ2-5, with 8 bases lining up with TRBD2. This CDR3 spans 16 amino acids. The V gene end was trimmed by 5 bases and the J gene end by 3 bases; junction bases not matched to a gene: 11. Germline-derived CDR1 and CDR2 are SGHNT and YENEEA. Together with reference TRBV11-3 and TRBJ2-5, the CDR3 gives the full variable domain: EAGVVQSPRYKIIEKKQPVAFWCNPISGHNTLYWYLQNLGQGPELLIRYENEEAVDDSQLPKDRFSAERLKGVDSTLKIQPAELGDSAVYLCASSLGLVLEKETQYFGPGTRLLVL.

The chain is built from TRBV12-2 and TRBJ2-7; the D call of TRBD2 is as the table states it, not checked on the DNA. TRBV12-2 is given as a pseudogene. The CDR3 is 19 residues long. CDR3 protein: CASRLAGMRLAELTYEQYF. In DNA, the CDR3 is TGTGCAAGTCGCTTAGCGGGAATGAGACTAGCGGAATTAACCTACGAGCAGTACTTC.

The chain couples TRBV7-2 to TRBJ2-4; D is uncertain. Germline V CDR1 and CDR2: SGHTA, FQGNSA. The germline V and J ends were trimmed by 6 bases and 3 bases, with 15 bases remaining between them. The CDR3 has 15 amino acids. The CDR3 bases are TGTGCCAGCAGACACACGTCGGGTGACAAAAACATTCAGTACTTC. Translated, it gives CASRHTSGDKNIQYF.

This clone came up once. The rearrangement links TRBV7-9 to TRBJ1-3, with TRBD1 matching 8 bases. The CDR3 is made up of 17 amino acids. V dropped 2 bases and J dropped 3; count of bases not matched to a gene: 9. The germline V gene has CDR1 SEHNR and CDR2 FQNEAQ (reference sequence). This CDR3 is CASSLSGFRGLGNTIYF. CDR3 nucleotide sequence: TGTGCCAGCAGCTTATCCGGTTTCAGGGGGCTTGGAAACACCATATATTTT.

The rearrangement joins TRBV5-6 to TRBJ1-2, with D unresolved. Trimming cost V 4 bases and J 8 bases, with 12 bases left between them. Per the germline V gene, CDR1 is SGHDT and CDR2 is YYEEEE. The CDR3 has 12 residues. CDR3: CASSAGVGGYTF. Here the CDR3 DNA reads TGTGCCAGCAGCGCAGGCGTTGGGGGCTACACCTTC.

V is TRBV14 and J is TRBJ2-7; D is unclear. The CDR3 runs to 13 residues. Germline V gene sequence: CDR1 SGHDN, CDR2 FVKESK. V was trimmed by 2 bases and J by 3 bases, leaving 8 bases between them. The CDR3 DNA reads TGTGCCAGCAGCCAACACAGTCTCTACGAGCAGTACTTC. Encoded protein: CASSQHSLYEQYF.

The chain combines TRBV4-3 with TRBJ1-5; the D gene is possibly TRBD1 (5 bases). The germline CDR1 and CDR2 sequences are LGHNA and YSLEER. The CDR3 has 20 residues. V shed 0 bases and J shed 0 bases, with 21 bases lying between them. In DNA, the CDR3 is TGCGCCAGCAGCCAAGATTTTTACAGGCGCCCTCAAAATAGCAATCAGCCCCAGCATTTT. It specifies CASSQDFYRRPQNSNQPQHF.

V gene TRBV7-8 combines with J gene TRBJ1-1; TRBD1 might be the D (6 bases). The germline V gene has CDR1 SGHVS and CDR2 FQNEAQ. Trimming removed 4 bases from V and 5 bases from J, with 11 bases in between. The CDR3 is 13 amino acids. CDR3 coding DNA: TGTGCCAGCAGCTACAGGGATCGGACTGAAGCTTTCTTT. Protein product: CASSYRDRTEAFF.

In this sample, this clone turned up once. This chain uses TRBV30 with TRBJ1-1; D ambiguous. From germline, CDR1 is GTSNPN and CDR2 SVGIG (reference sequence). V gave up 3 bases and J gave up 1 base, with 9 bases separating them. This CDR3 comprises 13 residues. The CDR3 sequence: CAWSTNGNTEAFF. The DNA of the CDR3 is TGTGCCTGGAGCACGAACGGGAACACTGAAGCTTTCTTT.

The rearrangement links TRBV21-1 to TRBJ2-2; the D segment call TRBD2 is taken from the table without a DNA check. TRBV21-1 is shown as a pseudogene. This CDR3 spans 17 amino acids. The CDR3 region is CASLRPGLAGHTGELFF. The CDR3 DNA is TGTGCCAGCCTCCGACCGGGACTAGCGGGACACACCGGGGAGCTGTTTTTT.

The chain links TRBV24-1 to TRBJ2-5; possible D gene TRBD1, 6 bases. There are 15 residues in the CDR3. Between the trimmed V and J ends, which lost 3 bases and 4 bases, there was a span of 14 bases. Germline V CDR1 and CDR2: KGHDR, SFDVKD. CDR3 sequence reads: CATSDPGTRTETQYF. DNA of the CDR3: TGTGCCACCAGTGATCCCGGGACAAGAACAGAGACCCAGTACTTC.

This rearrangement joins TRBV9 to TRBJ1-6; weak D call: TRBD1 (6 bases). Looked up from germline, CDR1 is SGDLS and CDR2 is YYNGEE. V lost 3 bases to trimming and J lost 7 bases, with 11 bases between them. The CDR3 length is 14 residues. CDR3 in DNA: TGTGCCAGCAGCGCCCGGGACACAAATTCACCCCTCCACTTT. Encoded protein: CASSARDTNSPLHF.